Below, 23 T cell receptor beta chains from the same sample are listed, as sequenced in a study of control samples from healthy donors and cancer patients. Sequencing used immunoSEQ multiplex PCR; TCRdb keeps in-frame clones, though not all of them. Among under 200,000 clones listed, roughly 95% were seen once. Sequenced material: blood. The receptors come from a woman in her thirties in good health.

The table lists this clone with a few counts. This chain uses TRBV5-7 with TRBJ2-4, with D perhaps TRBD1 (5 bases). TRBV5-7 is an ORF; its function is uncertain. The CDR3 runs to 17 residues. Trimming removed 4 bases from V and 0 bases from J, with 17 bases in between. The CDR3 DNA is TGTGCCAGCAGCCTTGGATGTAGGGGCCTAGCCAAAAACATTCAGTACTTC. It is translated as CASSLGCRGLAKNIQYF.

V is TRBV4-1 and J is TRBJ1-4; the D gene is possibly TRBD1 (5 bases). CDR1 and CDR2 from the germline V gene are MGHRA and YSYEKL. V was trimmed by 8 bases and J by 2 bases, leaving 15 bases between them. The CDR3 loop spans 15 amino acids. CDR3 loop: CASGAPGRTNEKLFF. CDR3 nucleotide sequence: TGCGCCAGCGGGGCCCCGGGGCGGACTAATGAAAAACTGTTTTTT.

This sequence joins TRBV3-1 (or the pseudogene TRBV3-2) and TRBJ2-7; D is unclear. V was trimmed by 0 bases and J by 2 bases, leaving 11 bases between them. Germline values: CDR1 LGHDT, CDR2 YNNKEL (reference sequence). The CDR3 contains 15 residues. In DNA, the CDR3 is TGTGCCAGCAGCCAAGATATCCGTCCCGCCTACGAGCAGTACTTC. Encoded protein: CASSQDIRPAYEQYF.

The chain couples TRBV19 to TRBJ1-1; D is unresolved. The CDR3 contains 15 residues. V lost 4 bases, J lost 0 bases, and 12 bases lay in between. The germline gives CDR1 LNHDA, CDR2 SQIVND (reference sequence). CDR3 nucleotides: TGTGCCAGTAGTAAGGGTAACCTCATGAACACTGAAGCTTTCTTT. It codes for CASSKGNLMNTEAFF.

The chain uses TRBV3-1 (or the pseudogene TRBV3-2) and TRBJ2-5; 7 nucleotides match TRBD2. From germline, CDR1 is LGHDT and CDR2 YNNKEL (reference sequence). V lost 1 base, J lost 5 bases, and 1 base stayed unmatched. The CDR3 is made up of 13 amino acids. This CDR3 reads CASSQAGGETQYF. In DNA, the CDR3 is TGTGCCAGCAGCCAAGCGGGGGGTGAGACCCAGTACTTC.

The chain carries TRBV25-1 and TRBJ1-6; no reliable D call. Trimming removed 3 bases from V and 10 bases from J, with 4 bases in between. CDR3 length: 11 amino acids. Germline CDR1 is MGHDK and CDR2 is SYGVNS. The CDR3 DNA follows: TGTGCCAGCAGTGACGGGTCACCCCTCCACTTT. It codes for CASSDGSPLHF.

V and J are TRBV6-5 and TRBJ1-5; D remains unclear. From germline, CDR1 is MNHEY and CDR2 SVGAGI. This CDR3 comprises 15 residues. V was trimmed by 7 bases and J by 0 bases, leaving 13 bases between them. This chain's CDR3 is CASKLAEDSNQPQHF. The DNA of the CDR3 is TGTGCCAGCAAATTGGCAGAAGATAGCAATCAGCCCCAGCATTTT.

V usage is TRBV4-2 and J usage is TRBJ1-3; D call uncertain. Germline CDR1 reads LGHNA; CDR2 reads YNFKEQ. Trimming pared 0 bases from V and 0 bases from J, leaving 9 bases between. The CDR3 length is 16 residues. The CDR3 DNA is TGTGCCAGCAGCCAAGATCGACGAGGCTCTGGAAACACCATATATTTT. As protein: CASSQDRRGSGNTIYF.

This chain joins TRBV6-5 and TRBJ1-2; TRBD1 agrees at 11 bases. The CDR3 totals 13 residues. CDR1 is MNHEY, CDR2 SVGAGI, per germline. V lost 5 bases, J lost 6 bases, and 2 bases stayed unmatched. CDR3 nucleotide sequence: TGTGCCAGCAGTCGGACAGGGGGCGATGGCTACACCTTC. Translated: CASSRTGGDGYTF.

The chain couples TRBV24-1 to TRBJ2-3; D is unresolved. V lost 4 bases, J lost 3 bases, and 4 bases lay in between. Per germline, CDR1 KGHDR and CDR2 SFDVKD. The CDR3 spans 12 residues. CDR3 coding DNA: TGTGCCACCAGTGAGACTACAGATACGCAGTATTTT. This codes for CATSETTDTQYF.

DNA of the CDR3: TGCGCCAGCAGCCCCCTGCCATTACAGGGAGGTTTTAGCAATCAGCCCCAGCATTTT. This sequence encodes CASSPLPLQGGFSNQPQHF. V usage is TRBV5-1 and J usage is TRBJ1-5, with TRBD1 as a possible D gene (6 bases). Trimming pared 4 bases from V and 0 bases from J, leaving 23 bases between. This CDR3 spans 19 amino acids. Germline assignment: CDR1 SGHRS and CDR2 YFSETQ.

This chain connects TRBV10-3 to TRBJ2-1; D is possibly TRBD2 (5 bases). CDR1 and CDR2 (germline): ENHRY, SYGVKD. The CDR3 runs 18 residues. V gave up 0 bases and J gave up 2 bases, with 17 bases separating them. The DNA of the CDR3 is TGTGCCATCAGTGAGTCGGGCTTATGGACTCTCGCCTACAATGAGCAGTTCTTC. Translating it yields CAISESGLWTLAYNEQFF.

The J gene is TRBJ2-5, the V gene TRBV7-2, with D possibly being TRBD1 (5 bases). CDR1 and CDR2 (germline): SGHTA, FQGNSA. CDR3 length: 15 amino acids. V gave up 1 base and J gave up 4 bases, with 13 bases separating them. CDR3 sequence reads: CASSLGGRVLETQYF. The CDR3 DNA reads TGTGCCAGCAGCTTAGGGGGCCGAGTATTAGAGACCCAGTACTTC.

This chain uses TRBV11-1 with TRBJ2-2; 7 nucleotides match TRBD1. V was clipped by 6 bases and J by 4 bases; unmatched bases: 5. Germline V lookup: CDR1 SGHAT, CDR2 FQDESV (reference sequence). The CDR3 length is 14 residues. The CDR3 DNA reads as TGTGCCAGCAGTCCAACAGGGGTCACCGGGGAGCTGTTTTTT. Translation gives CASSPTGVTGELFF.

This clone has just one count. The chain joins TRBV5-5 to TRBJ1-5, with D tentatively TRBD1 (6 bases). Trimming pared 3 bases from V and 11 bases from J, leaving 15 bases between. Germline CDR1 and CDR2: SGHKS and YYEKEE (reference sequence). The CDR3 consists of 13 residues. The CDR3 bases are TGTGCCAGCAGCTCTGACAGGCTCGAGGCCCAGCATTTT. This codes for CASSSDRLEAQHF.

The chain couples TRBV19 to TRBJ2-7, with 7 bases aligning to TRBD1. V gave up 1 base and J gave up 3 bases; unmatched junction bases: 3. The CDR3 contains 14 residues. Germline CDR1 and CDR2: LNHDA and SQIVND (reference sequence). In nucleotides, the CDR3 is TGTGCCAGTAGTATAGGGAGACAGGGCTACGAGCAGTACTTC. Translation: CASSIGRQGYEQYF.

The rearrangement links TRBV6-1 to TRBJ1-5; TRBD1 might be the D (5 bases). The germline V and J ends were trimmed by 2 bases and 4 bases, with 12 bases remaining between them. Germline CDR1 is MNHNS and CDR2 is SASEGT. The CDR3 length is 15 residues. CDR3 nucleotide sequence: TGTGCCAGCAGTGAATCCCCGGAGGGGAATCAGCCCCAGCATTTT. Protein sequence: CASSESPEGNQPQHF.

The chain links TRBV27 to TRBJ2-1, with TRBD1 matching over 10 bases. This CDR3 is 18 amino acids long. Germline V gene sequence: CDR1 MNHEY, CDR2 SMNVEV (reference sequence). V gave up 8 bases and J gave up 3 bases; unmatched junction bases: 16. The CDR3 protein is CASAPPRQGANNYNEQFF. The CDR3 DNA follows: TGTGCCAGCGCCCCCCCCAGACAGGGGGCTAACAACTACAATGAGCAGTTCTTC.

The rearrangement uses TRBV11-3 and TRBJ2-3; D gene unclear. CDR1 and CDR2 (germline): SGHNT, YENEEA. V lost 1 base and J 3 bases, leaving 8 bases between the germline ends. The CDR3 is 14 residues long. The CDR3 nucleotides read TGTGCCAGCAGCTTAGGAGGTACAACAGATACGCAGTATTTT. Its translation is CASSLGGTTDTQYF.

This clone is a singleton in its sample. The chain is built from TRBV3-1 (or the pseudogene TRBV3-2) and TRBJ2-1, with D perhaps given as TRBD1 or TRBD2 (5 bases each). V was shortened by 4 bases and J by 5 bases, with 18 bases between the two germline ends. Germline assignment: CDR1 LGHDT and CDR2 YNNKEL (reference sequence). CDR3 length: 16 residues. CDR3 protein: CASSRFLRDPDNEQFF. As DNA, the CDR3 is TGTGCCAGCAGCCGATTTCTCCGGGACCCGGACAATGAGCAGTTCTTC.

This chain links TRBV9 with TRBJ2-1; a weak D match, TRBD2 (6 bases). There are 15 residues in the CDR3. The germline V gene encodes CDR1 SGDLS and CDR2 YYNGEE. The V end was cut by 4 bases, the J end by 3 bases, with 14 bases between. The CDR3 sequence: CASSLTGEGYNEQFF. In nucleotides, the CDR3 is TGTGCCAGCAGCTTAACGGGAGAGGGCTACAATGAGCAGTTCTTC.

The V gene is TRBV28, the J gene TRBJ2-7, with D possibly being TRBD2 (5 bases). Germline V gene lookup returns CDR1 MDHEN and CDR2 SYDVKM. The CDR3 covers 15 residues. Trimming pared 8 bases from V and 0 bases from J, leaving 17 bases between. DNA for the CDR3: TGTGCCAGCTTTTCGCCCGGGAAGCCCTCCTACGAGCAGTACTTC. Translated, it gives CASFSPGKPSYEQYF. Variable domain in full (rest from reference TRBV28 and TRBJ2-7): DVKVTQSSRYLVKRTGEKVFLECVQDMDHENMFWYRQDPGLGLRLIYFSYDVKMKEKGDIPEGYSVSREKKERFSLILESASTNQTSMYLCASFSPGKPSYEQYFGPGTRLTVT.

This clone has just one count. This rearrangement joins TRBV6-4 to TRBJ2-1, with D maybe TRBD2 (5 bases). Trimming cost V 2 bases and J 2 bases, with 10 bases left between them. This CDR3 contains 15 residues. Looked up from germline, CDR1 is MRHNA and CDR2 is SNTAGT. In DNA, the CDR3 is TGTGCCAGCAGTGACCAAGCGGAGGCCTACAATGAGCAGTTCTTC. Its protein product is CASSDQAEAYNEQFF.